Listed below are T cell receptor beta chains from one sample, sequenced in a study of tumor and adjacent non-tumor tissue in lung cancer. TCRdb reanalysed the multiplex PCR reads using MiXCR and keeps one entry per CDR3 protein. The sample comprises approximately 86,000 distinct CDR3 sequences, around 77% of which are singletons, and approximately 9% rests with the top ten. The material sequenced was lung tumor tissue. The receptors come from a woman in her thirties or forties with non-small cell lung cancer. CDR3s include the opening cysteine and the closing phenylalanine or tryptophan. The D gene is left open where the match is weak. Only some rows state a clone size, as once, few, many or a class for expanded clones.

d_gene,v_gene,abundance,j_gene,CDR3aa,CDR3nt
-,TRBV11-1,-,TRBJ2-1,CPSSPRTCTYNEQFF,TGTCCCAGCAGCCCGCGGACATGTACTTACAATGAGCAGTTCTTC
TRBD2,TRBV12-3/TRBV12-4,-,TRBJ2-1,CASTQGSIAGGRHKQFF,TGTGCCAGCACCCAGGGGTCCATAGCGGGGGGAAGGCATAAGCAGTTCTTT
-,TRBV6-2/TRBV6-3,-,TRBJ1-2,CANSPANYGYTF,TGTGCCAACAGTCCAGCTAACTATGGCTACACCTTC
-,TRBV7-9,-,TRBJ2-6,CASSPRRASGGANVLAF,TGTGCCAGCAGCCCCCGCAGGGCTTCAGGTGGGGCCAACGTCCTTGCTTTC
-,TRBV10-2,-,TRBJ2-1,CASSEARGVYNERFF,TGCGCCAGCAGTGAGGCTAGGGGGGTATACAATGAGCGGTTCTTC
-,TRBV10-3,-,TRBJ2-4,CTISVGTVSIQYF,TGTACCATCAGCGTCGGCACTGTAAGCATTCAGTACTTC
TRBD2,TRBV11-1,-,TRBJ2-7,CASSTGTSGLFYEHYF,TGTGCCAGCAGTACCGGGACTAGCGGGTTATTCTACGAGCACTACTTC
-,TRBV11-1,-,TRBJ2-7,CANAVQGGVYEQYF,TGTGCCAATGCTGTGCAGGGCGGAGTGTACGAGCAGTACTTC
-,TRBV12-3/TRBV12-4,once,TRBJ2-7,CASSSGPIGEQYF,TGTGCCAGCAGTTCAGGACCAATCGGTGAGCAGTACTTC
-,TRBV6-5,-,TRBJ1-4,CASCHRLNEKLFF,TGTGCCAGCTGTCACAGGCTTAATGAAAAACTGTTTTTT
-,TRBV5-4,-,TRBJ1-2,CASSLAMGGMELGGYTF,TGTGCCAGTAGCTTGGCGATGGGGGGCATGGAGTTAGGTGGCTACACCTTC
TRBD1,TRBV6-6,-,TRBJ2-3,CASGYRGETADSTDTQYF,TGTGCCAGCGGTTACAGGGGGGAAACCGCAGATAGCACAGATACGCAGTATTTT
TRBD2,TRBV19,-,TRBJ2-1,CASILAGYNEQFF,TGTGCAAGTATTCTAGCGGGGTACAATGAGCAGTTCTTC
-,TRBV4-1,many,TRBJ2-5,CASSQDGGTQETQYF,TGCGCCAGCAGCCAAGATGGGGGGACCCAAGAGACCCAGTACTTC
TRBD2,TRBV4-2,-,TRBJ2-7,CASSYDQGGGYEQYF,TGTGCCAGCAGCTATGATCAGGGCGGGGGTTACGAGCAGTACTTC
-,TRBV4-1,-,TRBJ1-3,CASSQSVLSENTIYF,TGCGCCAGCAGCCAATCAGTCCTCTCTGAAAACACCATATATTTT
TRBD2,TRBV11-2,-,TRBJ2-3,CASNFTLAGGSTDTQCF,TGTGCCAGCAACTTTACACTAGCGGGGGGCTCCACAGATACGCAGTGTTTT
-,TRBV11-2,-,TRBJ2-6,CASSWSDFSGANLLTF,TGTGCCAGCAGCTGGTCAGACTTTTCTGGGGCCAACCTCCTGACTTTC
-,TRBV11-2,-,TRBJ2-7,CASSLELEGDSNGQYF,TGTGCCAGCAGCTTAGAACTAGAGGGAGATAGCAACGGGCAGTACTTT
TRBD1,TRBV10-1,-,TRBJ1-1,CASSEDITGGTEAFF,TGCGCCAGCAGTGAGGACATTACAGGGGGTACTGAAGCTTTCTTT
-,TRBV4-2,-,TRBJ1-1,CASNQGEDDTFF,TGTGCCAGCAACCAAGGAGAGGACGATACTTTCTTT
-,TRBV11-2,-,TRBJ2-5,CASSLATMLGETQYF,TGTGCCAGCAGCCTAGCCACCATGCTAGGGGAGACCCAGTACTTC
-,TRBV29-1,-,TRBJ2-5,CNAGYRGETQYF,TGCAACGCGGGCTACCGCGGAGAGACCCAGTACTTC
-,TRBV29-1,-,TRBJ1-4,CGIEEEEKLFF,TGCGGCATTGAAGAAGAAGAAAAACTGTTTTTT
-,TRBV6-6,-,TRBJ2-2,CAISYGGANIEELFF,TGTGCCATCAGCTATGGGGGGGCGAACATCGAGGAGCTGTTTTTT
-,TRBV5-5,many,TRBJ1-1,CASRVEVRNTEAFF,TGTGCCAGCAGGGTTGAGGTCAGGAACACTGAAGCTTTCTTT
TRBD1,TRBV6-5,-,TRBJ2-2,CASSTGQLNTGVLFF,TGTGCCAGCAGCACGGGACAGTTGAACACCGGGGTGCTGTTTTTC
-,TRBV28,-,TRBJ2-1,CASSLSPAGPGMF,TGTGCCAGCAGTTTATCCCCAGCGGGCCCCGGGATGTTC
TRBD2,TRBV10-1,-,TRBJ2-7,CASSRGVAYEQYF,TGCGCCAGTAGTCGGGGGGTAGCCTACGAGCAGTACTTC
-,TRBV5-1,-,TRBJ2-1,CASRSGPYSYNERFF,TGCGCCAGCAGGTCCGGGCCTTACTCCTACAATGAGCGGTTCTTC
-,TRBV12-3/TRBV12-4,many,TRBJ1-6,CASSFVQGHNSPLHF,TGTGCCAGCAGTTTTGTACAGGGCCATAATTCACCCCTCCACTTT
-,TRBV29-1,once,TRBJ2-6,CGVTPEVNVLTF,TGCGGCGTAACCCCCGAGGTCAACGTCCTGACTTTC
-,TRBV13,-,TRBJ1-1,CASSPLAVNIEAFF,TGTGCCAGCAGCCCGCTGGCAGTGAACATTGAAGCTTTCTTT
-,TRBV5-4,-,TRBJ2-1,CTSPELGNERFF,TGTACCAGCCCGGAGCTAGGCAATGAGCGGTTCTTC
-,TRBV11-1,-,TRBJ2-1,CANSPKTRLSNEQFF,TGTGCCAACAGCCCTAAGACCCGACTGAGTAATGAGCAGTTCTTC